This passage covers 27 T cell receptor beta chains from one sample sequenced in a study of glioma-infiltrating T cells (dated by TCRdb to the mid-2010s). Sequencing was performed on an Illumina MiSeq. The iRepertoire nested amplicon-rescue multiplex PCR (arm-PCR) platform was used to amplify TCR alpha and beta CDR3 regions from RNA. TCRdb reanalyzed the raw reads on its own, using fastp at Q25 for trimming and MiXCR for clone calling, and kept in-frame beta chains. Rows with a matching CDR3 protein are joined into one entry that keeps the most common DNA and genes. Within this sample are more than 350,000 distinct CDR3 sequences, with about two fifths of them counted one time only. The ten largest clones represent around 11% of the sample. The specimen sequenced was glioma tissue, nonneoplastic brain tissue, or PBMCs (not recorded which). The receptors here all came from a human donor with low-grade glioma or glioblastoma, undergoing nonglioma brain surgery, or in good health (not recorded which).

This clonotype was counted ten times or more. V is TRBV6-1 and J is TRBJ1-5; D uncertain. This CDR3 region has 15 residues. The germline gives CDR1 MNHNS, CDR2 SASEGT. Trimming cost V 2 bases and J 0 bases, with 8 bases left between them. The CDR3 DNA is TGTGCCAGCAGTGAAAGGATAAATAGCAATCAGCCCCAGCATTTT. Its translation is CASSERINSNQPQHF.

This clonotype was counted ten times or more. The V and J genes are TRBV28 and TRBJ1-1, with TRBD1 matching over 9 bases. Trimming cost V 5 bases and J 4 bases; bases outside gene matches: 5. The CDR3 covers 14 residues. Germline CDR1 reads MDHEN; CDR2 reads SYDVKM. The CDR3 loop reads CASSPQTGGTEAFF. In nucleotides, the CDR3 is TGTGCCAGCAGTCCCCAGACAGGGGGCACTGAAGCTTTCTTT.

In regard to this clonotype: A much larger clone differs by one base, so this may be a read error. The V gene is TRBV4-3, the J gene TRBJ1-2, with unresolved D. Germline CDR1 reads LGHNA; CDR2 reads YSLEER. The CDR3 contains 14 residues. The CDR3 nucleotides read TGCGCCAGCAGCCACGGCGGTACCAACTATTGCTACACCTTC. Translating gives CASSHGGTNYCYTF.

The chain combines TRBV20-1 with TRBJ1-1; D is perhaps TRBD1 (5 bases). Germline V gene lookup returns CDR1 DFQATT and CDR2 SNEGSKA (reference sequence). This CDR3 comprises 14 residues. Trimming stripped 1 base from V and 5 bases from J, with 14 bases between. The CDR3 coding sequence is TGCAGTGCTAGAGGACCCAGGGACGGGACTGAAGCTTTCTTT. This translates into CSARGPRDGTEAFF.

The chain uses TRBV7-2 and TRBJ2-1; D gene uncertain. The V and J ends lost 0 bases and 7 bases respectively, with 10 bases between them. This CDR3 is built from 14 residues. Germline V gene data show CDR1 as SGHTA and CDR2 as FQGNSA. This chain's CDR3 is CASSLARHMNEQFF. CDR3 nucleotides: TGTGCCAGCAGCTTAGCGCGGCACATGAATGAGCAGTTCTTC. Supplemented by reference TRBV7-2 and TRBJ2-1, the full variable domain reads GAGVSQSPSNKVTEKGKDVELRCDPISGHTALYWYRQSLGQGLEFLIYFQGNSAPDKSGLPSDRFSAERTGGSVSTLTIQRTQQEDSAVYLCASSLARHMNEQFFGPGTRLTVL.

The rearrangement joins TRBV14 to TRBJ1-1, with D possibly matching TRBD1 (6 bases). The CDR3 runs 15 residues. Germline V lookup: CDR1 SGHDN, CDR2 FVKESK. Trimming cost V 3 bases and J 3 bases, with 14 bases left between them. CDR3 sequence (DNA): TGTGCCAGCAGCCATTTTGGGGGGCGCGACACTGAAGCTTTCTTT. It encodes CASSHFGGRDTEAFF.

This clonotype was detected only a few times. The chain links TRBV20-1 to TRBJ1-1, with 7 bases identical to TRBD1. Germline CDR1 is DFQATT and CDR2 is SNEGSKA (reference sequence). This CDR3 region has 14 residues. Germline trimming cut 5 bases from V and 2 bases from J; bases unmatched to any gene: 8. The CDR3 coding sequence is TGCAGTGCTCGACCAGGACAGGCCAACACTGAAGCTTTCTTT. It yields the protein CSARPGQANTEAFF.

To note about this clonotype: A much larger clone differs by one base, so this may be a read error. This rearrangement joins TRBV20-1 to TRBJ2-1; D gene ambiguous. Germline loops: CDR1 DFQATT, CDR2 SNEGSKA (reference sequence). The CDR3 contains 16 residues. V lost 8 bases to trimming and J lost 0 bases, with 20 bases between them. The CDR3 loop is CSPSLRALSSYNEQFF. CDR3 bases: TGCAGTCCGTCCCTAAGGGCGCTAAGCTCCTACAATGAGCAGTTCTTC.

The chain links TRBV27 to TRBJ2-2; D gene uncertain. The CDR3 sequence is 18 residues long. Germline V gene data show CDR1 as MNHEY and CDR2 as SMNVEV (reference sequence). Trimming removed 4 bases at V and 1 base at J, with 19 bases between. The CDR3 DNA is TGTGCCAGCAGTTACTCCGGCCAGGAGATAAGGAACACCGGGGAGCTGTTTTTT. Amino acids: CASSYSGQEIRNTGELFF.

The rearrangement links TRBV4-1 to TRBJ2-1, with 7 bases lining up with TRBD1. This CDR3 spans 17 amino acids. V lost 0 bases and J lost 4; bases outside the gene matches: 9. CDR1 and CDR2 (germline): MGHRA, YSYEKL. The CDR3 DNA reads as TGCGCCAGCAGCCAAGAACGGGGACAGATAGCTTACAATGAGCAGTTCTTC. It specifies CASSQERGQIAYNEQFF.

Only a few counts were recorded for this clonotype. The chain combines TRBV7-3 with TRBJ1-1; D gene unclear. CDR1 and CDR2 from the germline V gene are SGHTA and FQGTGA. V dropped 8 bases and J dropped 0 bases, with 13 bases sitting between them. The CDR3 has 14 residues. CDR3 region: CASAPDSLNTEAFF. The CDR3 bases are TGTGCCAGCGCCCCCGATTCCTTGAACACTGAAGCTTTCTTT.

The gene calls are TRBV7-9 and TRBJ2-3; the match to TRBD2 covers 10 bases. The V segment lost 4 bases and the J segment 5 bases; nucleotides outside the gene matches: 9. Germline-derived CDR1 and CDR2 are SEHNR and FQNEAQ (reference sequence). This CDR3 region has 16 residues. The CDR3 nucleotides are TGTGCCAGCAGCTCCTCGCTAGCGGGAGATCAAGATACGCAGTATTTT. As protein: CASSSSLAGDQDTQYF.

This clonotype has a handful of counts. V and J are TRBV20-1 and TRBJ2-1, with a possible D match to TRBD1 (5 bases). The CDR3 spans 14 residues. The V gene lost 0 bases and the J gene lost 10 bases, with 16 bases spanning the gap. The V gene's germline CDR1 is DFQATT and CDR2 SNEGSKA (reference sequence). In DNA, the CDR3 is TGCAGTGCTAGAGATCCGATGGGGCGTGCGGAGCAGTTCTTC. It encodes CSARDPMGRAEQFF.

The CDR3 DNA is TGTGCCAGTAGTATAGCGGGGACAGGGAACAATCAGCCCCAGCATTTT. Translated, it gives CASSIAGTGNNQPQHF. This chain connects TRBV19 to TRBJ1-5, with 9 bases aligning to TRBD1. There are 16 residues in the CDR3. With 1 base clipped from V and 3 bases from J, the junction kept 4 bases outside the gene matches. Per germline, CDR1 LNHDA and CDR2 SQIVND (reference sequence). The full variable domain, completed using reference TRBV19 and TRBJ1-5, is DGGITQSPKYLFRKEGQNVTLSCEQNLNHDAMYWYRQDPGQGLRLIYYSQIVNDFQKGDIAEGYSVSREKKESFPLTVTSAQKNPTAFYLCASSIAGTGNNQPQHFGDGTRLSIL.

This clonotype was found once. The chain has TRBV19 and TRBJ1-1, with D perhaps matching TRBD1 (5 bases). Germline-derived CDR1 and CDR2 are LNHDA and SQIVND (reference sequence). Trimming took 5 bases from V and 2 from J, leaving 15 bases between them. CDR3 size: 15 residues. The chain's CDR3 is CASSWGRGTNTEAFF. In DNA form, the CDR3 reads TGTGCCAGTAGTTGGGGACGGGGGACCAACACTGAAGCTTTCTTT.

The V call is TRBV28, the J call TRBJ2-5; weak D call: TRBD1 (8 bases). Germline CDR1 and CDR2: MDHEN and SYDVKM. The CDR3 has 15 amino acids. The V end lost 6 bases, the J end lost 7 bases, and 21 bases lay between the germline ends. The CDR3 DNA reads TGTGCCAGCAGCGACCCCCGGACAGGGAGGGGGACCCAGTACTTC. Protein sequence: CASSDPRTGRGTQYF.

There are many counts of this clonotype. The chain combines TRBV6-5 with TRBJ2-3, with 14 bases matching TRBD2. Germline V gene sequence: CDR1 MNHEY, CDR2 SVGAGI. The CDR3 extends over 17 amino acids. V dropped 0 bases and J dropped 5; count of bases not matched to a gene: 4. The CDR3 nucleotides read TGTGCCAGCAGTTACTCGATGGGACTAGCGGGAGAAGATACGCAGTATTTT. It yields the protein CASSYSMGLAGEDTQYF.

This clonotype turned up a few times. The chain combines TRBV28 with TRBJ2-3; 9 positions agree with TRBD2. The CDR3 spans 18 residues. Per the germline V gene, CDR1 is MDHEN and CDR2 is SYDVKM. V dropped 6 bases and J dropped 3; count of bases not matched to a gene: 16. The CDR3 is CASSPLPGLALGTDTQYF. The CDR3 DNA follows: TGTGCCAGCAGCCCCCTTCCGGGACTAGCCTTAGGAACAGATACGCAGTATTTT. Using reference TRBV28 and TRBJ2-3 for the parts outside the CDR3, the full variable domain is DVKVTQSSRYLVKRTGEKVFLECVQDMDHENMFWYRQDPGLGLRLIYFSYDVKMKEKGDIPEGYSVSREKKERFSLILESASTNQTSMYLCASSPLPGLALGTDTQYFGPGTRLTVL.

The chain couples TRBV5-1 to TRBJ1-4, with 9 positions matching TRBD1. This CDR3 has 14 residues. Germline CDR1 is SGHRS and CDR2 is YFSETQ. Trimming removed 4 bases from V and 6 bases from J; junction bases left unmatched: 4. The CDR3 DNA reads as TGCGCCAGCAGCCGGAGACAGGGGGATGAAAAACTGTTTTTT. As protein: CASSRRQGDEKLFF.

In its sample, this clonotype was seen a few times. The chain uses TRBV5-1 and TRBJ2-1, with D perhaps assigned TRBD1 or TRBD2 (6 bases each). The V and J ends lost 0 bases and 4 bases respectively, with 11 bases between them. Germline CDR1 SGHRS, CDR2 YFSETQ. This CDR3 has 15 amino acids. DNA of the CDR3: TGCGCCAGCAGCTTGGAGGGGGACTCATACAATGAGCAGTTCTTC. Its translation is CASSLEGDSYNEQFF.

A few counts support this clonotype. J is TRBJ2-7 and V is TRBV27; 7 bases align to TRBD1. The CDR3 is 17 amino acids. Germline values: CDR1 MNHEY, CDR2 SMNVEV (reference sequence). V lost 4 bases to trimming and J lost 9 bases; unmatched junction nucleotides: 21. Here the CDR3 reads CASSSSTMTGRALGQYF. The DNA for the CDR3 is TGTGCCAGCAGTTCTTCTACCATGACAGGGCGCGCCCTAGGGCAGTACTTC.

The chain combines TRBV28 with TRBJ2-1, with D unresolved. This CDR3 is built from 15 residues. Germline assignment: CDR1 MDHEN and CDR2 SYDVKM. Trimming cost V 3 bases and J 0 bases, with 9 bases left between them. The CDR3 DNA is TGTGCCAGCAGTTTGGGTTATAGCTCCTACAATGAGCAGTTCTTC. Translation gives CASSLGYSSYNEQFF.

V usage is TRBV27 and J usage is TRBJ2-1; TRBD2 agrees at 8 bases. V shed 6 bases and J 0 bases; nucleotides not matched to a gene: 7. The length of the CDR3 is 16 residues. Germline CDR1 reads MNHEY; CDR2 reads SMNVEV (reference sequence). The CDR3 here is CASSPSGGPSYNEQFF. For the CDR3, the DNA is TGTGCCAGCAGCCCAAGCGGGGGCCCCTCCTACAATGAGCAGTTCTTC.

This clonotype occurred a few times. J is TRBJ1-6 and V is TRBV27; the match to TRBD1 covers 10 bases. The V gene's germline CDR1 is MNHEY and CDR2 SMNVEV (reference sequence). V dropped 7 bases and J dropped 9; count of bases not matched to a gene: 6. The CDR3 is made up of 14 amino acids. The CDR3 nucleotides are TGTGCCAGCACCACGACAGGGGGCGGTTCACCCCTCCACTTT. This gives the protein CASTTTGGGSPLHF.

This clonotype was seen a handful of times. The CDR3 DNA sequence: TGTGCCAGCTGCTGTAAACAGGGTTCTTCCTACGAGCAGTACTTC. Its translation is CASCCKQGSSYEQYF. The V and J genes are TRBV25-1 and TRBJ2-7, with D possibly being TRBD1 (6 bases). The length of the CDR3 is 15 residues. CDR1 MGHDK and CDR2 SYGVNS come from the germline V gene. V gave up 8 bases and J gave up 1 base, with 18 bases separating them.

This chain connects TRBV7-3 to TRBJ2-6, with D perhaps assigned TRBD1 or TRBD2 (5 bases each). The germline V gene encodes CDR1 SGHTA and CDR2 FQGTGA. V dropped 7 bases and J dropped 0 bases, with 19 bases sitting between them. This CDR3 has 18 residues. Written as DNA, the CDR3 is TGTGCCAGCACCAAGGGGTGGGACGTGAGCTCTGGGGCCAACGTCCTGACTTTC. Translation: CASTKGWDVSSGANVLTF.

This chain links TRBV29-1 with TRBJ2-7; 7 bases are shared with TRBD2. This CDR3 has 14 amino acids. Germline CDR1 reads SQVTM; CDR2 reads ANQGSEA. Trimming took 6 bases from V and 7 from J; bases not matched to a gene: 15. CDR3 nucleotide sequence: TGCAGCGTCGCCTTACTAGCGCGACTGGGTGAGCAGTACTTC. As protein: CSVALLARLGEQYF.